These 17 T cell receptor beta chains share one sample of origin, sequenced in a study of blood T cell repertoires in COVID-19. The table came from immunoSEQ multiplex PCR; TCRdb's copy has only in-frame clones and leaves some out. The sample contains some 200,000 clones, over 75% of which appear only once. Input material: peripheral blood. These receptor sequences come from a man of 80 years or more with acute or convalescent COVID-19.

A single count supports this clone. This chain connects TRBV7-2 to TRBJ2-7; D is undetermined. Trimming shortened V by 3 bases and J by 2 bases, and 2 bases separated the two germline ends. Germline V gene sequence: CDR1 SGHTA, CDR2 FQGNSA. The CDR3 has 11 amino acids. The CDR3 DNA reads TGTGCCAGCAGCTTCGCCTACGAGCAGTACTTC. Its protein product is CASSFAYEQYF.

The gene calls are TRBV18 and TRBJ2-7; D perhaps matches TRBD1 (6 bases). Germline CDR1 and CDR2: KGHSH and LQKENI. V gave up 6 bases and J gave up 0 bases, with 12 bases separating them. CDR3 length: 14 amino acids. The CDR3, as DNA: TGTGCCAGCTCCGAGACGACAGGCTCCTACGAGCAGTACGTC. Translation gives CASSETTGSYEQYV.

The V gene is TRBV6-6, the J gene TRBJ1-1; weak D call: TRBD1 (6 bases). V dropped 0 bases and J dropped 4 bases, with 12 bases sitting between them. CDR3 size: 15 residues. Germline V gene data show CDR1 as MNHNY and CDR2 as SVGAGI (reference sequence). CDR3 protein: CASSYSGQSSTEAFF. The CDR3 nucleotides are TGTGCCAGCAGTTACTCGGGACAATCGAGCACTGAAGCTTTCTTT.

This chain joins TRBV15 and TRBJ1-5; 8 nucleotides match TRBD1. CDR1 is LNHNV and CDR2 is YYDKDF in the germline V gene (reference sequence). Trimming at V came to 7 bases and at J to 4 bases, leaving 3 bases not matched to a gene. The CDR3 length is 13 residues. CDR3 amino acids: CATTGQGNQPQHF. Written as DNA, the CDR3 is TGTGCCACCACCGGACAGGGTAATCAGCCCCAGCATTTT.

The chain couples TRBV19 to TRBJ2-6; the match to TRBD2 covers 13 bases. V shed 5 bases and J 3 bases; nucleotides not matched to a gene: 7. Looked up from germline, CDR1 is LNHDA and CDR2 is SQIVND (reference sequence). The CDR3 extends over 18 amino acids. CDR3 loop: CASSFRTSGSGGANVLTF. CDR3 sequence (DNA): TGTGCCAGTAGTTTCAGGACTAGCGGGAGTGGTGGGGCCAACGTCCTGACTTTC.

This chain links TRBV7-6 with TRBJ2-7, with unresolved D. The length of the CDR3 is 15 residues. V gave up 4 bases and J gave up 0 bases, with 13 bases separating them. The germline CDR1 and CDR2 sequences are SGHVS and FNYEAQ. The CDR3 region has the DNA TGTGCCAGCAGCTATGGCGCGGATCGCTCCTACGAGCAGTACTTC. It encodes CASSYGADRSYEQYF.

The chain recombines TRBV28 with TRBJ2-1, with 12 positions matching TRBD2. V dropped 3 bases and J dropped 5; count of bases not matched to a gene: 26. This CDR3 has 23 amino acids. CDR1 is MDHEN, CDR2 SYDVKM, per germline. The CDR3 loop reads CASSFPPNTQGTASGRADNEQFF. The CDR3 nucleotides read TGTGCCAGCAGTTTCCCCCCTAATACTCAGGGGACGGCTAGCGGGAGGGCCGACAATGAGCAGTTCTTC.

This clone is a singleton in its sample. The chain couples TRBV11-2 to TRBJ1-3, with a possible D match to TRBD1 (6 bases). Germline CDR1 SGHAT, CDR2 FQNNGV. V gave up 1 base and J gave up 4 bases, with 8 bases separating them. The CDR3 sequence is 14 residues long. CDR3 region: CASSLAGAGNTIYF. CDR3 DNA sequence: TGTGCCAGCAGCTTAGCAGGGGCCGGAAACACCATATATTTT.

This clone was seen many times. One end of the junction does not line up with germline, which may come from a read error. This chain connects TRBV19 to TRBJ1-3; D might be TRBD1 (5 bases). The CDR3 is made up of 13 amino acids. Germline V gene data show CDR1 as LNHDA and CDR2 as SQIVND (reference sequence). CDR3 DNA: TGTGCCAGTAGTATAGTAGGGGCAGGCCCGTTAAATTTT. Protein sequence: CASSIVGAGPLNF.

The V and J genes are TRBV12-3 or TRBV12-4 and TRBJ2-3; D unclear. The ends were cut back, 7 bases at V and 2 bases at J, with 4 bases in the middle. The CDR3 covers 11 residues. Written as DNA, the CDR3 is TGTGCCAGCACCCACACAGATACGCAGTATTTT. The encoded protein is CASTHTDTQYF.

The CDR3 region is CASSGLKTRTEAFF. DNA for the CDR3: TGTGCCAGCAGCGGACTGAAAACAAGGACTGAAGCTTTCTTT. This chain uses TRBV2 with TRBJ1-1; D is uncertain. The germline V gene encodes CDR1 SNHLY and CDR2 FYNNEI. This CDR3 has 14 residues. The V end lost 6 bases, the J end lost 5 bases, and 16 bases lay between the germline ends.

V usage is TRBV5-1 and J usage is TRBJ1-1; possible D gene TRBD1, 6 bases. This CDR3 is built from 15 residues. Trimming cost V 5 bases and J 1 base, with 15 bases left between them. Germline V lookup: CDR1 SGHRS, CDR2 YFSETQ. This chain's CDR3 is CASRPSNRENTEAFF. As DNA, the CDR3 is TGCGCCAGCAGACCATCAAACAGGGAGAACACTGAAGCTTTCTTT. Full variable domain (missing parts from reference TRBV5-1 and TRBJ1-1): KAGVTQTPRYLIKTRGQQVTLSCSPISGHRSVSWYQQTPGQGLQFLFEYFSETQRNKGNFPGRFSGRQFSNSRSEMNVSTLELGDSALYLCASRPSNRENTEAFFGQGTRLTVV.

The gene calls are TRBV5-1 and TRBJ1-2; 7 bases agree with TRBD1. The CDR3 spans 13 residues. The V segment lost 2 bases and the J segment 8 bases; nucleotides outside the gene matches: 6. Germline V gene sequence: CDR1 SGHRS, CDR2 YFSETQ. CDR3 DNA sequence: TGCGCCAGCAGCTTTACAGGGGTAGAAGGCTACACCTTC. Its protein is CASSFTGVEGYTF.

CDR3 in DNA: TGTGCCAGCAGCTTAAGAAATAGCGGGAGTGGGAATGAGCAGTTCTTC. Its translation is CASSLRNSGSGNEQFF. This chain uses TRBV7-9 with TRBJ2-1; 9 nucleotides align to TRBD2. The CDR3 is made up of 16 amino acids. The junction had 9 bases not matched to a gene; V was cut back by 2 bases and J by 7 bases. Per the germline V gene, CDR1 is SEHNR and CDR2 is FQNEAQ (reference sequence).

Only one count was recorded for this clone. This chain links TRBV24-1 with TRBJ2-1; D possibly corresponds to TRBD2 (6 bases). The V gene lost 3 bases and the J gene lost 12 bases, with 11 bases spanning the gap. Per germline, CDR1 KGHDR and CDR2 SFDVKD. The CDR3 is 12 amino acids. CDR3 residues: CATSDPGLRQFF. CDR3 in DNA: TGTGCCACCAGTGATCCGGGACTTAGGCAGTTCTTC.

The V and J genes are TRBV6-1 and TRBJ1-5; D is possibly TRBD1 (5 bases). The CDR3 spans 15 residues. The germline CDR1 and CDR2 sequences are MNHNS and SASEGT. Trimming removed 1 base from V and 7 bases from J, with 14 bases in between. In DNA form, the CDR3 reads TGTGCCAGCAGTGAAGGGGCCGGTTGGGGCCAGCCCCAGCATTTT. Translated, it gives CASSEGAGWGQPQHF.

V is TRBV4-2 and J is TRBJ2-5; tentative D call: TRBD2 (5 bases). Germline V gives CDR1 LGHNA, CDR2 YNFKEQ. V dropped 3 bases and J dropped 3 bases, with 14 bases sitting between them. The CDR3 loop spans 15 amino acids. CDR3 sequence reads: CASSHAGNKEETQYF. The CDR3, as DNA: TGTGCCAGCAGCCATGCCGGGAACAAGGAAGAGACCCAGTACTTC.